This T cell receptor beta chain derives from a study of cytomegalovirus exposure and HLA in healthy donors. Study observations and caveats: The authors listed approximately 160 TCR beta chains as cytomegalovirus-associated. Among CMV-associated TCR beta chains, most appeared HLA-restricted in a later analysis. Later analysis demonstrated an association between a missense DCLRE1C variant and TCR beta V- and J-gene trimming.

PCR involved 60 Vbeta and 13 Jbeta primers. Clones were sequenced by immunoSEQ multiplex PCR, and TCRdb holds only the in-frame ones, with some missing. Among approximately 130,000 clones listed, roughly 80% were seen once. Details on this clone: Its antigen is undetermined.

Trimming took off 6 bases at V and 2 bases at J, with 7 bases between the two ends. Germline CDR1 and CDR2: SNHLY and FYNNEI. The length of the CDR3 is 13 residues. Sequenced input: PBMCs. The clonotype originates from a man aged 50 to 59 in good health and CMV-seronegative. V and J are TRBV2 and TRBJ2-2; a weak D match, TRBD1 (5 bases). The CDR3 loop reads CASSGQNTGELFF. CDR3 DNA: TGTGCCAGCAGCGGACAAAACACCGGGGAGCTGTTTTTT.